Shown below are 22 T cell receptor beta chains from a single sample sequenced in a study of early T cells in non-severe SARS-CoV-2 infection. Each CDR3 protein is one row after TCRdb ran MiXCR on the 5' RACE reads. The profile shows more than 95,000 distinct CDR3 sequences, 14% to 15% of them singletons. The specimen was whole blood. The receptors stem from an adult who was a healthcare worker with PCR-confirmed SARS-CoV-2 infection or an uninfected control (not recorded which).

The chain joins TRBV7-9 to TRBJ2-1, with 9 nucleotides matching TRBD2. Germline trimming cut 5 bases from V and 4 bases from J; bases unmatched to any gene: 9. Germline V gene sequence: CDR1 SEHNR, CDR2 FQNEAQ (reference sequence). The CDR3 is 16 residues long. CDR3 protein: CASSPIPSGNYNEQFF. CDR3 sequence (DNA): TGTGCCAGCAGCCCTATCCCTAGCGGGAATTACAATGAGCAGTTCTTC.

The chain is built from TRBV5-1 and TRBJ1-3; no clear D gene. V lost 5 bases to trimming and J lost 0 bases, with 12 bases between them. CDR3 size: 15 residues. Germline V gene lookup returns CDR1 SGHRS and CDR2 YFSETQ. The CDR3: CASSGGMSSGNTIYF. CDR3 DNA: TGCGCCAGCAGTGGAGGGATGAGCTCTGGAAACACCATATATTTT.

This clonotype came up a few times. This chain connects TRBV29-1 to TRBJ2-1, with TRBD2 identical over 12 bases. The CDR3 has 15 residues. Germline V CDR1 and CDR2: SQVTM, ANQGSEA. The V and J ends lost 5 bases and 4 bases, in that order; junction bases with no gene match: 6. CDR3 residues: CSVSRLAGAYNEQFF. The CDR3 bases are TGCAGCGTTTCAAGACTAGCGGGGGCGTACAATGAGCAGTTCTTC.

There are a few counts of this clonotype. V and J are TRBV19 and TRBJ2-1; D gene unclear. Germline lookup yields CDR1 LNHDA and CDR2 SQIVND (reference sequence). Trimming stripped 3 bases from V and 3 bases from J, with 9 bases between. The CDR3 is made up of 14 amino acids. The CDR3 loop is CASSITTHYNEQFF. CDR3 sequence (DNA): TGTGCCAGTAGTATCACAACCCACTACAATGAGCAGTTCTTC.

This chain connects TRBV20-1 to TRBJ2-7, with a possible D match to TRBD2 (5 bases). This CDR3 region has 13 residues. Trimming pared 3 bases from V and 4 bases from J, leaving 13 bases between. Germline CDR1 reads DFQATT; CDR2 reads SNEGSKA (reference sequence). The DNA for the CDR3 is TGCAGTGCTAGCTCCGGGGATTGGTACGAGCAGTACTTC. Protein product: CSASSGDWYEQYF.

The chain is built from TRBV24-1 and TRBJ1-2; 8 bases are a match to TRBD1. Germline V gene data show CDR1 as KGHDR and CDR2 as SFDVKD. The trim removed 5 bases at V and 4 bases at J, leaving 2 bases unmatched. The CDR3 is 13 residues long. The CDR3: CATSGGQGYGYTF. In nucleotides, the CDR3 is TGTGCCACCAGTGGAGGACAGGGCTATGGCTACACCTTC.

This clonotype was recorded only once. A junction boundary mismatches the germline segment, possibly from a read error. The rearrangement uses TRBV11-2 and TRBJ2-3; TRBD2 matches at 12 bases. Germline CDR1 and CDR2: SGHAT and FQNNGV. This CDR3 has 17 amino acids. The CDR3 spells CASSLGTSGEFTDMQYF. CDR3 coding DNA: TGTGCCAGCAGCTTAGGGACTAGCGGGGAGTTCACAGATATGCAGTATTTT.

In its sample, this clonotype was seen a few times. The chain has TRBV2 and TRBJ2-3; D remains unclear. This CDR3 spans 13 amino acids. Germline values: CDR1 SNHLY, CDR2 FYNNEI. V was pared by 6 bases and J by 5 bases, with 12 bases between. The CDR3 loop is CASRAPIRDTQYF. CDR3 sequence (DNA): TGTGCCAGCAGAGCACCGATAAGAGATACGCAGTATTTT.

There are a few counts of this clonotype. DNA for the CDR3: TGTGCCACCACGACCGCGGACAGGGGGCGTCCTCGTGGGCAGTTCTTC. Protein product: CATTTADRGRPRGQFF. The rearrangement uses TRBV24-1 and TRBJ2-1; 11 bases agree with TRBD1. The CDR3 has 16 residues. Trimming took 8 bases from V and 12 from J; bases not matched to a gene: 17. CDR1 KGHDR and CDR2 SFDVKD come from the germline V gene.

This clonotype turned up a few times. Written as DNA, the CDR3 is TGTGCCAGCAGCCCATCGGGACAGGGGGCGGAAGCTTTCTTT. It codes for CASSPSGQGAEAFF. The chain combines TRBV3-1 with TRBJ1-1, with 12 bases identical to TRBD1. The CDR3 length is 14 residues. From germline, CDR1 is LGHDT and CDR2 YNNKEL (reference sequence). Germline trimming cut 4 bases from V and 8 bases from J; bases unmatched to any gene: 5.

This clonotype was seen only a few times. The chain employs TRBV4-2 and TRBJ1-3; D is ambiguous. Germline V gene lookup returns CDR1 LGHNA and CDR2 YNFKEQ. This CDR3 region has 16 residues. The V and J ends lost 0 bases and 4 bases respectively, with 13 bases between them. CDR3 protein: CASSQDQGKWGNTIYF. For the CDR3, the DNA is TGTGCCAGCAGCCAAGATCAAGGGAAATGGGGAAACACCATATATTTT.

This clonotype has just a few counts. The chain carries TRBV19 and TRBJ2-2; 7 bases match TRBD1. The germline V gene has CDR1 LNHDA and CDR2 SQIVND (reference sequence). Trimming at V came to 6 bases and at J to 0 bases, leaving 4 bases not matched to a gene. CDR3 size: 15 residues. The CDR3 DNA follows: TGTGCCAGTAGCATCGGGACAGCGAACACCGGGGAGCTGTTTTTT. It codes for CASSIGTANTGELFF. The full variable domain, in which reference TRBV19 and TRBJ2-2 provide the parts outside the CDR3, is DGGITQSPKYLFRKEGQNVTLSCEQNLNHDAMYWYRQDPGQGLRLIYYSQIVNDFQKGDIAEGYSVSREKKESFPLTVTSAQKNPTAFYLCASSIGTANTGELFFGEGSRLTVL.

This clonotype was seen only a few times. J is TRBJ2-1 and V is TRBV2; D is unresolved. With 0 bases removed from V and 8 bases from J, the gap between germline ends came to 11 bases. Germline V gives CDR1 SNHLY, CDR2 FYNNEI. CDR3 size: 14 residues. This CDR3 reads CASSEALSGDEQFF. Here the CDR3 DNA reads TGTGCCAGCAGTGAAGCGCTTTCGGGCGATGAGCAGTTCTTC. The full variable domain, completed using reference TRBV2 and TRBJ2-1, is EPEVTQTPSHQVTQMGQEVILRCVPISNHLYFYWYRQILGQKVEFLVSFYNNEISEKSEIFDDQFSVERPDGSNFTLKIRSTKLEDSAMYFCASSEALSGDEQFFGPGTRLTVL.

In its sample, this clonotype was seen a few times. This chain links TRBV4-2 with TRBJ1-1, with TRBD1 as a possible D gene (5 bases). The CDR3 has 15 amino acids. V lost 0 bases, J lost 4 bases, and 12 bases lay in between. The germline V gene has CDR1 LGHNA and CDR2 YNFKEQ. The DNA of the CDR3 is TGTGCCAGCAGCCAAGATCCCGGGGCTGGCACTGAAGCTTTCTTT. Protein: CASSQDPGAGTEAFF.

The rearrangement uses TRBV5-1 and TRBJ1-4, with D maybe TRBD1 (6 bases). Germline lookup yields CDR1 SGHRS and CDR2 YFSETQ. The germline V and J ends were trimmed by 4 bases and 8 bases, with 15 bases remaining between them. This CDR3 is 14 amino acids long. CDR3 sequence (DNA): TGCGCCAGCAGCCCGGAGGGGGTGCGGGAAAAACTGTTTTTT. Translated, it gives CASSPEGVREKLFF.

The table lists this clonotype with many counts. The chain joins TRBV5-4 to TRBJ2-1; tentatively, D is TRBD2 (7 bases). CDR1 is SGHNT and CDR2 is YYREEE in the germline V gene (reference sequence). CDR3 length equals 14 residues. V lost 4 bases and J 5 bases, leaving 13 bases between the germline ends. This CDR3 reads CASSGGAENNEQFF. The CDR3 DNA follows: TGTGCCAGCAGCGGGGGGGCCGAGAACAATGAGCAGTTCTTC.

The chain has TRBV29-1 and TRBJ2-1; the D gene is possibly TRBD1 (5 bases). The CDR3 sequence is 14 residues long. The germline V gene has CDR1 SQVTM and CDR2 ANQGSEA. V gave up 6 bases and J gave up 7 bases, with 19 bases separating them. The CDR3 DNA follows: TGCAGCGTCCTTACGGCCAGGGCAGAGAATGAGCAGTTCTTC. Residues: CSVLTARAENEQFF.

CDR3 loop: CASSLSRGAGNEQYF. CDR3 nucleotides: TGTGCCAGCTCACTCTCTCGGGGGGCGGGCAACGAGCAGTACTTC. The V and J genes are TRBV18 and TRBJ2-7; possible D gene TRBD2, 7 bases. Germline V lookup: CDR1 KGHSH, CDR2 LQKENI. The CDR3 consists of 15 residues. V lost 4 bases to trimming and J lost 5 bases, with 18 bases between them.

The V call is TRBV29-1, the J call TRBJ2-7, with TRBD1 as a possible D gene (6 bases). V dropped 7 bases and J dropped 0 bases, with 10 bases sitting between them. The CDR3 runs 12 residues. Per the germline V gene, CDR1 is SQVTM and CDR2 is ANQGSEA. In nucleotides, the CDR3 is TGCAGCGGCGGACAGACCTCCTACGAGCAGTACTTC. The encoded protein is CSGGQTSYEQYF.

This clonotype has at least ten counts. CDR3 sequence reads: CASSDRQLAASYNEQFF. The CDR3, as DNA: TGTGCCAGCAGTGACCGTCAACTAGCGGCCTCCTACAATGAGCAGTTCTTC. The chain links TRBV6-1 to TRBJ2-1, with TRBD2 matching over 8 bases. The CDR3 has 17 amino acids. With 3 bases clipped from V and 0 bases from J, the junction kept 7 bases outside the gene matches. Germline V CDR1 and CDR2: MNHNS, SASEGT.

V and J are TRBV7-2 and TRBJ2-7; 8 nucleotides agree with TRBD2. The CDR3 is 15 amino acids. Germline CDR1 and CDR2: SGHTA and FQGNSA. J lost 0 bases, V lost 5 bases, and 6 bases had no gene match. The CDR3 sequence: CASSPTSAGSYEQYF. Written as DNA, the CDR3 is TGTGCCAGCAGCCCGACTAGCGCGGGCTCCTACGAGCAGTACTTC. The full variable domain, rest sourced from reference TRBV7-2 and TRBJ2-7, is GAGVSQSPSNKVTEKGKDVELRCDPISGHTALYWYRQSLGQGLEFLIYFQGNSAPDKSGLPSDRFSAERTGGSVSTLTIQRTQQEDSAVYLCASSPTSAGSYEQYFGPGTRLTVT.

The CDR3: CASSQQQGASGYTF. The CDR3 DNA reads TGTGCCAGCAGCCAACAACAGGGGGCCTCTGGCTACACCTTC. The chain carries TRBV11-2 and TRBJ1-2; TRBD1 agrees at 9 bases. There are 14 residues in the CDR3. Germline CDR1 is SGHAT and CDR2 is FQNNGV. V lost 5 bases, J lost 7 bases, and 8 bases stayed unmatched. Variable domain in full (rest from reference TRBV11-2 and TRBJ1-2): EAGVAQSPRYKIIEKRQSVAFWCNPISGHATLYWYQQILGQGPKLLIQFQNNGVVDDSQLPKDRFSAERLKGVDSTLKIQPAKLEDSAVYLCASSQQQGASGYTFGSGTRLTVV.